Listed below are T cell receptor beta chains from one sample, sequenced in a study of identical twins. TCRdb fed the 5' RACE reads into MiXCR, producing one record per CDR3 protein. The table has some 660,000 distinct CDR3 sequences, under 9% seen once. The data were also submitted as part of a second study, on yellow fever vaccine responses in identical twins.

Sample: PBMCs. Receptors were obtained from a woman aged 18-29 years in good health. Both conserved end residues are part of each CDR3. A D gene is named only where the DNA matches it firmly. Clone size is given for some rows only: seen once, a few or many times, or a class if the clone is expanded.

clone size: many
V gene: TRBV3-1
J gene: TRBJ1-6
D gene: NA
CDR3 protein: CASSPSGSNSPLHF
CDR3 DNA: TGTGCCAGCAGCCCCTCGGGATCCAATTCACCCCTCCACTTT

clone size: many
V gene: TRBV12-3/TRBV12-4
J gene: TRBJ2-7
D gene: NA
CDR3 protein: CASSPSENYEQYF
CDR3 DNA: TGTGCCAGCAGCCCCTCGGAGAACTACGAGCAGTACTTC

clone size: few
V gene: TRBV10-2
J gene: TRBJ2-7
D gene: NA
CDR3 protein: CASGASHYEQYF
CDR3 DNA: TGCGCCAGCGGCGCCAGCCACTACGAGCAGTACTTC

clone size: NA
V gene: TRBV5-6
J gene: TRBJ1-1
D gene: NA
CDR3 protein: CASRSTHRGPEAFF
CDR3 DNA: TGTGCCAGCAGATCCACCCATCGGGGACCTGAAGCTTTCTTT

clone size: few
V gene: TRBV29-1
J gene: TRBJ1-3
D gene: NA
CDR3 protein: CSVQQGAGNTIYF
CDR3 DNA: TGCAGCGTTCAACAGGGTGCTGGAAACACCATATATTTT

clone size: many
V gene: TRBV4-1
J gene: TRBJ2-7
D gene: TRBD1
CDR3 protein: CASSQEGQGAYEQYF
CDR3 DNA: TGCGCCAGCAGCCAAGAGGGACAGGGGGCCTACGAGCAGTACTTC

clone size: few
V gene: TRBV27
J gene: TRBJ2-7
D gene: NA
CDR3 protein: CASTTVQGDKFRGTYEQYF
CDR3 DNA: TGTGCCAGCACCACAGTCCAGGGGGACAAGTTCCGGGGGACCTACGAGCAGTACTTC

clone size: NA
V gene: TRBV6-5
J gene: TRBJ2-2
D gene: TRBD2
CDR3 protein: CASSYGLAAVPGELFF
CDR3 DNA: TGTGCCAGCAGTTATGGTCTAGCGGCCGTCCCCGGGGAGCTGTTTTTT

clone size: NA
V gene: TRBV7-2
J gene: TRBJ2-3
D gene: NA
CDR3 protein: CASSEPSQDTQYF
CDR3 DNA: TGTGCCAGCAGCGAACCTAGTCAAGATACGCAGTATTTT

clone size: many
V gene: TRBV18
J gene: TRBJ2-7
D gene: NA
CDR3 protein: CASSPPEDYPIYEQYF
CDR3 DNA: TGTGCCAGCTCACCACCGGAGGACTACCCAATCTACGAGCAGTACTTC

clone size: few
V gene: TRBV6-5
J gene: TRBJ2-7
D gene: TRBD1
CDR3 protein: CASSYRDRGYYEQYF
CDR3 DNA: TGTGCCAGCAGTTACCGGGACAGGGGTTACTACGAGCAGTACTTC

clone size: many
V gene: TRBV27
J gene: TRBJ2-7
D gene: TRBD1
CDR3 protein: CASSFWDRGSYEQYF
CDR3 DNA: TGTGCCAGCAGTTTTTGGGACAGGGGCTCCTACGAGCAGTACTTC

clone size: many
V gene: TRBV29-1
J gene: TRBJ2-1
D gene: NA
CDR3 protein: CSVENFLGVDEQFF
CDR3 DNA: TGCAGCGTTGAAAATTTTCTTGGGGTGGATGAGCAGTTCTTC

clone size: few
V gene: TRBV27
J gene: TRBJ2-3
D gene: NA
CDR3 protein: CASSLGMGFTQYF
CDR3 DNA: TGTGCCAGCAGTTTGGGTATGGGATTTACGCAGTATTTT

clone size: NA
V gene: TRBV20-1
J gene: TRBJ2-1
D gene: NA
CDR3 protein: CSARGGRDTPYNEQFF
CDR3 DNA: TGCAGTGCTAGGGGGGGAAGGGACACACCCTACAATGAGCAGTTCTTC